These T cell receptor beta chains were read from a single sample in a study of a mutant IDH1 vaccine in newly diagnosed glioma. No cognate antigen is known for these TCRs. Only in-frame clones appear in the TCRdb table, and some are missing; sequencing was by immunoSEQ multiplex PCR. The sample carries about 69,000 clones, about 88% recorded once. The sample consisted of PBMCs, taken from a glioma patient whose treatment included an IDH1 peptide vaccine. The receptors stem from a man aged 25 to 40 with glioma. The CDR3 runs from the conserved cysteine through the conserved F or W. A D gene is named only where the DNA matches it firmly. Clone size is shown for a subset of rows, as once, few, many or a class of expanded clone.

v_call	j_call	clone_size	d_call	cdr3_aa	cdr3_nt
TRBV28	TRBJ2-7	NA	TRBD1	CASSFTDRGRGQYF	TGTGCCAGCAGTTTTACGGACAGGGGGCGGGGGCAGTACTTC
TRBV6-1	TRBJ2-1	NA	TRBD1	CASNKGAGSNEQFF	TGTGCCAGCAATAAGGGGGCAGGGTCGAATGAGCAGTTCTTC
TRBV7-2	TRBJ1-1	NA	TRBD1	CASSAYRGRGEAFF	TGTGCCAGCAGCGCATACAGGGGGCGAGGTGAAGCTTTCTTT
TRBV6-6	TRBJ1-1	NA	NA	CASRVGLGTEAFF	TGTGCCAGCAGAGTCGGATTGGGCACTGAAGCTTTCTTT
TRBV7-6	TRBJ2-7	NA	NA	CASSLEGPNVYEQYF	TGTGCCAGCAGCTTAGAGGGACCCAATGTCTACGAGCAGTACTTC
TRBV5-4	TRBJ1-2	NA	TRBD1	CASSLDREGIGPYGYTF	TGTGCCAGCAGCCTTGACAGGGAGGGAATAGGACCCTATGGCTACACCTTC
TRBV18	TRBJ2-7	NA	NA	CASSPGPSYEQYF	TGTGCCAGCTCACCAGGCCCCTCCTACGAGCAGTACTTC
TRBV7-9	TRBJ2-7	once	NA	CASSPPGYEQYF	TGTGCCAGCAGCCCCCCGGGCTACGAGCAGTACTTC
TRBV13	TRBJ2-5	NA	NA	CASSPDETQYF	TGTGCCAGCAGCCCCGACGAGACCCAGTACTTC
TRBV30	TRBJ1-6	NA	NA	CAWSISSGANSPLHF	TGTGCCTGGAGTATATCATCAGGGGCCAATTCACCCCTCCACTTT
TRBV2	TRBJ2-7	NA	NA	CASIKQGQTYEQYF	TGTGCCAGCATCAAGCAAGGCCAGACCTACGAGCAGTACTTC
TRBV6-1	TRBJ2-1	NA	TRBD2	CASLGLAGADEQFF	TGTGCCAGCCTGGGACTAGCGGGGGCCGACGAGCAGTTCTTC
TRBV9	TRBJ2-3	NA	TRBD1	CASSTPRDRGFEDTQYF	TGTGCCAGCAGCACCCCCCGGGACAGGGGGTTTGAAGATACGCAGTATTTT
TRBV2	TRBJ2-3	NA	TRBD2	CASSSGAQVTQYF	TGTGCCAGCAGCAGCGGGGCCCAGGTTACGCAGTATTTT
TRBV19	TRBJ1-2	NA	NA	CASRPLRTANGYTF	TGTGCCAGTAGGCCTCTCCGGACAGCTAATGGCTACACCTTC
TRBV18	TRBJ2-5	NA	NA	CASSRQETQYF	TGTGCCAGCTCACGCCAAGAGACCCAGTACTTC
TRBV7-2	TRBJ1-6	NA	NA	CASSLFMSSYNSPLHF	TGTGCCAGCAGCTTATTTATGAGCTCCTATAATTCACCCCTCCACTTT
TRBV6-5	TRBJ2-6	NA	NA	CASSLLSGANVLTF	TGTGCCAGCAGTCTTTTGTCTGGGGCCAACGTCCTGACTTTC
TRBV6-5	TRBJ2-1	NA	TRBD2	CASSYSNGGGRFF	TGTGCCAGCAGTTACTCGAATGGCGGCGGGAGGTTCTTC
TRBV5-1	TRBJ2-2	NA	TRBD2	CASSLPARTSGSIGELFF	TGCGCCAGCAGCTTGCCTGCTAGGACTAGCGGGAGTATCGGGGAGCTGTTTTTT
TRBV9	TRBJ2-2	NA	TRBD1	CASSVGQGDYAGELFF	TGTGCCAGCAGCGTAGGACAGGGGGATTACGCCGGGGAGCTGTTTTTT
TRBV19	TRBJ2-5	NA	NA	CASSISGETQYF	TGTGCCAGTAGTATAAGTGGAGAGACCCAGTACTTC
TRBV9	TRBJ2-1	NA	TRBD2	CASSAGTSGGSYNEQFF	TGTGCCAGCAGCGCTGGGACTAGCGGGGGGTCTTACAATGAGCAGTTCTTC
TRBV9	TRBJ1-1	NA	NA	CASSPTEAFF	TGTGCCAGCAGCCCCACGGAAGCTTTCTTT
TRBV6-5	TRBJ2-3	NA	NA	CASSYPGSTDTQYF	TGTGCCAGCAGTTACCCAGGTAGCACAGATACGCAGTATTTT
TRBV11-2	TRBJ2-5	NA	TRBD1	CASSLVTGGLQETQYF	TGTGCCAGCAGCTTAGTTACAGGGGGACTCCAAGAGACCCAGTACTTC
TRBV14	TRBJ2-5	NA	NA	CASSQVVGETQYF	TGTGCCAGCAGCCAAGTGGTTGGAGAGACCCAGTACTTC
TRBV10-3	TRBJ1-2	few	NA	CAIGEGDGYTF	TGTGCCATCGGGGAGGGAGACGGCTACACCTTC
TRBV19	TRBJ1-1	NA	NA	CASTGDTPNTEAFF	TGTGCCAGTACCGGGGACACCCCGAACACTGAAGCTTTCTTT
TRBV5-4	TRBJ1-2	few	TRBD1	CASTVGTANYGYTF	TGTGCCAGCACCGTCGGGACAGCTAACTATGGCTACACCTTC
TRBV9	TRBJ2-1	NA	TRBD2	CASSASGRASDEQFF	TGTGCCAGCAGCGCTAGCGGGAGGGCCTCAGATGAGCAGTTCTTC
TRBV6-6	TRBJ1-1	NA	NA	CASSRDIRTEAFF	TGTGCCAGCAGTCGGGACATCCGCACTGAAGCTTTCTTT